This T cell receptor (beta chain) is drawn from a study of T cell responses to AZD1222 COVID-19 vaccine. About the study: Second-dose intervals of approximately 4 or approximately 12 weeks were pooled.

Overall study findings and caveats: Among the donors, most were white British and more were female, and clonal diversity was possibly underestimated. With two AZD1222 doses given, Spike-specific TCR breadth and depth both rose. Reports say nearly half of spike-specific TCRs go after unmutated variant regions.

With V trimmed by 4 bases and J by 5 bases, 6 bases remained unmatched. This CDR3 region has 15 residues. Germline V gene lookup returns CDR1 SGHDN and CDR2 FVKESK. Profiled with immunoSEQ multiplex PCR; TCRdb holds only in-frame clones, not every one. The data show 130,000 or so clones, about 93% seen once. With regard to this clone: Its target is not known.

The chain recombines TRBV14 with TRBJ1-4; 8 nucleotides line up with TRBD1. This TCR was sampled from an adult in good health. The material sequenced was peripheral blood, taken on day 0 of AZD1222 vaccination. The CDR3 DNA follows: TGTGCCAGCAGCCCCCGGCAGGGGGCCAATGAAAAACTGTTTTTT. It codes for CASSPRQGANEKLFF.